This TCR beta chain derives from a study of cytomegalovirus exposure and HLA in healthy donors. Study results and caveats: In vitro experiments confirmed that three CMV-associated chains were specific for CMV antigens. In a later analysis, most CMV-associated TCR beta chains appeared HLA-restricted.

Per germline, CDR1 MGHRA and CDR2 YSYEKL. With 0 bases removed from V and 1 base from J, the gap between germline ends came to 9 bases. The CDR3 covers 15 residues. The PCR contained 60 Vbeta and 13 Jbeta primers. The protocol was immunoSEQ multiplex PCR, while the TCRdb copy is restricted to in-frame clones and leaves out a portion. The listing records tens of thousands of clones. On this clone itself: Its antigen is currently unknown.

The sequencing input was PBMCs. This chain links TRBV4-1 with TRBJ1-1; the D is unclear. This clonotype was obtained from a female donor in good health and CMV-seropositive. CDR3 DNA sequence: TGCGCCAGCAGCCAAGAACCGAATAGGAACACTGAAGCTTTCTTT. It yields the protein CASSQEPNRNTEAFF.